This entry is about one T cell receptor (beta chain). Antigen unknown. Constant-region reverse primers amplified full-length variable regions, followed by semi-nested Nested Universal Primer A PCR. Using its own MiXCR run on the 5' RACE reads, TCRdb lists one record per CDR3 protein. The data show 45,000 to 55,000 distinct CDR3 sequences, with 24% seen just once and 2.5% to 4% held by the top ten. The CDR3 is 12 amino acids. The V gene's germline CDR1 is SEHNR and CDR2 FQNEAQ (reference sequence). V was cut by 5 bases and J by 4 bases, with 8 bases left in between. Naive CD4+ T cells were purified with Tregs depleted by CD25. Study conclusions and caveats: Tumor memory CD4+ T cell TCR gene usage was found to cluster with blood and lymph node memory CD4+ cells and with lymph node naive CD4+ cells. Tumor-infiltrating Treg TCR alpha and beta sequences overlapped most with tumor naive CD4+ T cells, then blood naive.

Sequenced sample: tumor-infiltrating naive CD4+ T cells sorted from the breast tumor. Subset of the sample: naive CD4+ T cells, CD4+CD45RA+CD25-. The chain couples TRBV7-9 to TRBJ2-5; no clear D. The TCR comes from a female donor with breast cancer. As DNA, the CDR3 is TGTGCCAGCAGCCCGTGGGGAGAGACCCAGTACTTC. Translation gives CASSPWGETQYF.